This is a list of T cell receptor beta chains from one sample in a study of blood T cell repertoires in COVID-19. Assay: immunoSEQ multiplex PCR; the TCRdb copy retains only in-frame clones and omits some. The repertoire holds about 65,000 clones, with over 80% as singletons. The specimen sequenced was peripheral blood. Source of these receptors: a human donor in a cohort sampled during active COVID-19. CDR3s include the opening cysteine and the closing phenylalanine or tryptophan. The D gene is left open where the match is weak. Rows give clone size only sometimes, using once, few, many, or a class for an expanded clone.

clone_size: NA
j_call: TRBJ1-1
v_call: TRBV15
cdr3_length: 15
d_call: TRBD1
cdr3_aa: CATSGSGTGETEAFF
cdr3_nt: TGTGCCACCAGCGGCTCCGGGACAGGGGAAACTGAAGCTTTCTTT

clone_size: NA
j_call: TRBJ1-1
v_call: TRBV28
cdr3_length: 14
d_call: NA
cdr3_aa: CASSSYTMNTEAFF
cdr3_nt: TGTGCCAGCAGTTCCTATACGATGAACACTGAAGCTTTCTTT

clone_size: NA
j_call: TRBJ1-5
v_call: TRBV7-8
cdr3_length: 14
d_call: NA
cdr3_aa: CASSTGQRNQPQHF
cdr3_nt: TGTGCCAGCAGCACCGGACAGCGCAATCAGCCCCAGCATTTT

clone_size: few
j_call: TRBJ2-3
v_call: TRBV19
cdr3_length: 14
d_call: TRBD1
cdr3_aa: CASNRDRGTDTQYF
cdr3_nt: TGTGCCAGTAACCGGGACAGGGGTACAGATACGCAGTATTTT

clone_size: NA
j_call: TRBJ1-5
v_call: TRBV7-2
cdr3_length: 14
d_call: NA
cdr3_aa: CASSLAAWNQPQHF
cdr3_nt: TGTGCCAGCAGCTTAGCTGCGTGGAATCAGCCCCAGCATTTT

clone_size: NA
j_call: TRBJ1-1
v_call: TRBV6-1
cdr3_length: 15
d_call: TRBD1
cdr3_aa: CASSEAVQGDTEAFF
cdr3_nt: TGTGCCAGCAGTGAAGCGGTGCAGGGGGACACTGAAGCTTTCTTT

clone_size: NA
j_call: TRBJ2-5
v_call: TRBV19
cdr3_length: 15
d_call: NA
cdr3_aa: CASSIGYGSWETQYF
cdr3_nt: TGTGCCAGTAGTATAGGGTATGGGAGCTGGGAGACCCAGTACTTC

clone_size: NA
j_call: TRBJ2-7
v_call: TRBV9
cdr3_length: 15
d_call: NA
cdr3_aa: CASSPSTGRSYEQYF
cdr3_nt: TGTGCCAGCAGCCCATCGACAGGGAGGTCCTACGAGCAGTACTTC

clone_size: few
j_call: TRBJ1-2
v_call: TRBV4-1
cdr3_length: 15
d_call: TRBD1
cdr3_aa: CASSQDEGGGYGYTF
cdr3_nt: TGCGCCAGCAGCCAAGATGAAGGGGGCGGCTATGGCTACACCTTC

clone_size: NA
j_call: TRBJ2-2
v_call: TRBV28
cdr3_length: 15
d_call: TRBD1
cdr3_aa: CASRPHDRGIGELFF
cdr3_nt: TGTGCCAGCAGACCCCACGACAGGGGGATCGGGGAGCTGTTTTTT

clone_size: NA
j_call: TRBJ1-3
v_call: TRBV11-3
cdr3_length: 14
d_call: TRBD1
cdr3_aa: CASSGDSLGNTIYF
cdr3_nt: TGTGCCAGCAGCGGGGACAGTCTTGGAAACACCATATATTTT

clone_size: NA
j_call: TRBJ1-2
v_call: TRBV5-1
cdr3_length: 15
d_call: TRBD1
cdr3_aa: CASSLTTGTNYGYTF
cdr3_nt: TGCGCCAGCAGCCTAACGACAGGGACCAACTATGGCTACACCTTC

clone_size: NA
j_call: TRBJ2-7
v_call: TRBV28
cdr3_length: 13
d_call: NA
cdr3_aa: CASGGGVSHEQYF
cdr3_nt: TGTGCCAGCGGAGGCGGCGTTTCTCACGAGCAGTACTTC

clone_size: NA
j_call: TRBJ2-7
v_call: TRBV25-1
cdr3_length: 13
d_call: NA
cdr3_aa: CASSEAGKYEQYF
cdr3_nt: TGTGCCAGCAGTGAAGCGGGCAAATACGAGCAGTACTTC

clone_size: once
j_call: TRBJ1-4
v_call: TRBV7-9
cdr3_length: 15
d_call: TRBD1
cdr3_aa: CASSQGTGPNEKLFF
cdr3_nt: TGTGCCAGCAGCCAAGGGACAGGACCTAATGAAAAACTGTTTTTT

clone_size: NA
j_call: TRBJ2-6
v_call: TRBV6-2/TRBV6-3
cdr3_length: 19
d_call: TRBD1
cdr3_aa: CASSFSGQGATAGANVLTF
cdr3_nt: TGTGCCAGCAGTTTCTCGGGACAGGGGGCGACGGCTGGGGCCAACGTCCTGACTTTC

clone_size: NA
j_call: TRBJ1-4
v_call: TRBV5-8
cdr3_length: 16
d_call: TRBD1
cdr3_aa: CASSLHRQGDNEKLFF
cdr3_nt: TGTGCCAGCAGCTTGCATCGACAGGGGGATAATGAAAAACTGTTTTTT

clone_size: few
j_call: TRBJ2-2
v_call: TRBV3-1/TRBV3-2
cdr3_length: 15
d_call: NA
cdr3_aa: CASSQVARASGELFF
cdr3_nt: TGTGCCAGCAGCCAAGTGGCCAGGGCCTCCGGGGAGCTGTTTTTT

clone_size: NA
j_call: TRBJ1-2
v_call: TRBV18
cdr3_length: 13
d_call: NA
cdr3_aa: CASSPPAWQGFTF
cdr3_nt: TGTGCCAGCTCACCACCGGCATGGCAGGGATTCACCTTC

clone_size: NA
j_call: TRBJ1-2
v_call: TRBV30
cdr3_length: 14
d_call: TRBD1
cdr3_aa: CAWSVPSRGEGYTF
cdr3_nt: TGTGCCTGGAGTGTACCCTCCAGGGGGGAAGGCTACACCTTC

clone_size: NA
j_call: TRBJ2-7
v_call: TRBV19
cdr3_length: 14
d_call: TRBD2
cdr3_aa: CASSNPGLSHEQYF
cdr3_nt: TGTGCCAGTAGCAATCCGGGACTATCTCACGAGCAGTACTTC

clone_size: few
j_call: TRBJ2-7
v_call: TRBV6-6
cdr3_length: 13
d_call: NA
cdr3_aa: CASSKQDSYEQYF
cdr3_nt: TGTGCCAGCAGTAAACAGGATTCCTACGAGCAGTACTTC

clone_size: NA
j_call: TRBJ1-1
v_call: TRBV10-3
cdr3_length: 12
d_call: NA
cdr3_aa: CAISDRGLEAFF
cdr3_nt: TGTGCCATCAGTGACAGGGGCCTGGAAGCTTTCTTT

clone_size: few
j_call: TRBJ1-1
v_call: TRBV5-1
cdr3_length: 15
d_call: NA
cdr3_aa: CASSLDRRMNTEAFF
cdr3_nt: TGCGCCAGCAGCTTAGACAGGCGCATGAACACTGAAGCTTTCTTT

clone_size: NA
j_call: TRBJ1-1
v_call: TRBV7-9
cdr3_length: 15
d_call: NA
cdr3_aa: CASSLLGGMNTEAFF
cdr3_nt: TGTGCCAGCAGCTTACTCGGAGGCATGAACACTGAAGCTTTCTTT

clone_size: once
j_call: TRBJ2-1
v_call: TRBV7-3
cdr3_length: 16
d_call: TRBD2
cdr3_aa: CASRLGSGTSGTEQFF
cdr3_nt: TGTGCCAGCAGGTTAGGCTCCGGGACTAGCGGGACAGAGCAGTTCTTC

clone_size: NA
j_call: TRBJ2-2
v_call: TRBV7-9
cdr3_length: 13
d_call: NA
cdr3_aa: CASSTPMTGELFF
cdr3_nt: TGTGCCAGCAGCACACCCATGACCGGGGAGCTGTTTTTT

clone_size: NA
j_call: TRBJ1-5
v_call: TRBV19
cdr3_length: 14
d_call: TRBD1
cdr3_aa: CASMAGDRVGPQHF
cdr3_nt: TGTGCCAGTATGGCAGGGGACAGGGTTGGGCCCCAGCATTTT

clone_size: NA
j_call: TRBJ2-5
v_call: TRBV15
cdr3_length: 14
d_call: NA
cdr3_aa: CATSRGLAAETQYF
cdr3_nt: TGTGCCACCAGCAGAGGGCTAGCTGCAGAGACCCAGTACTTC

clone_size: NA
j_call: TRBJ1-1
v_call: TRBV5-4
cdr3_length: 14
d_call: NA
cdr3_aa: CASSLPGVNTEAFF
cdr3_nt: TGTGCCAGCAGCTTACCGGGGGTGAACACTGAAGCTTTCTTT

clone_size: few
j_call: TRBJ2-7
v_call: TRBV10-1
cdr3_length: 13
d_call: TRBD2
cdr3_aa: CATPGGGTYEQYF
cdr3_nt: TGCGCCACCCCGGGGGGGGGCACCTACGAGCAGTACTTC

clone_size: NA
j_call: TRBJ2-3
v_call: TRBV9
cdr3_length: 14
d_call: TRBD1
cdr3_aa: CASSTGVLGDTQYF
cdr3_nt: TGTGCCAGTAGCACAGGGGTCCTGGGAGATACGCAGTATTTT

clone_size: NA
j_call: TRBJ2-2
v_call: TRBV3-1/TRBV3-2
cdr3_length: 15
d_call: NA
cdr3_aa: CASSRSGVNTGELFF
cdr3_nt: TGTGCCAGCAGCCGTTCGGGAGTCAACACCGGGGAGCTGTTTTTT

clone_size: NA
j_call: TRBJ2-1
v_call: TRBV10-1
cdr3_length: 15
d_call: TRBD2
cdr3_aa: CASSDPSGGDYEQFF
cdr3_nt: TGCGCCAGCAGTGATCCTAGCGGGGGGGATTATGAGCAGTTCTTC

clone_size: NA
j_call: TRBJ2-2
v_call: TRBV7-2
cdr3_length: 14
d_call: NA
cdr3_aa: CASSLGGNTGELFF
cdr3_nt: TGTGCCAGCAGCTTAGGGGGCAACACCGGGGAGCTGTTTTTT

clone_size: NA
j_call: TRBJ1-2
v_call: TRBV27
cdr3_length: 15
d_call: TRBD1
cdr3_aa: CASSWGQGRSGGYTF
cdr3_nt: TGTGCCAGCAGTTGGGGACAGGGGAGATCGGGGGGCTACACCTTC

clone_size: NA
j_call: TRBJ1-2
v_call: TRBV2
cdr3_length: 15
d_call: NA
cdr3_aa: CASSEHGIGNGGYTF
cdr3_nt: TGTGCCAGCAGTGAACACGGGATTGGGAACGGTGGCTACACCTTC

clone_size: NA
j_call: TRBJ2-3
v_call: TRBV9
cdr3_length: 14
d_call: TRBD2
cdr3_aa: CASSVLHSGDTQYF
cdr3_nt: TGTGCCAGCAGCGTACTCCATAGCGGGGATACGCAGTATTTT

clone_size: NA
j_call: TRBJ2-2
v_call: TRBV19
cdr3_length: 16
d_call: NA
cdr3_aa: CASSPHSRGNTGELFF
cdr3_nt: TGTGCCAGTAGTCCCCACTCCAGGGGTAACACCGGGGAGCTGTTTTTT

clone_size: NA
j_call: TRBJ2-1
v_call: TRBV11-2
cdr3_length: 15
d_call: TRBD2
cdr3_aa: CASRQLAGSYNEQFF
cdr3_nt: TGTGCCAGCAGACAGCTAGCGGGCTCCTACAATGAGCAGTTCTTC

clone_size: NA
j_call: TRBJ2-5
v_call: TRBV18
cdr3_length: 16
d_call: NA
cdr3_aa: CASSLPGTRVGETQYF
cdr3_nt: TGTGCCAGCTCCCTCCCCGGGACACGGGTAGGGGAGACCCAGTACTTC

clone_size: NA
j_call: TRBJ2-3
v_call: TRBV5-1
cdr3_length: 17
d_call: TRBD1
cdr3_aa: CASSLGLTGDLADTQYF
cdr3_nt: TGCGCCAGCAGCTTAGGATTGACAGGGGATTTAGCAGATACGCAGTATTTT

clone_size: NA
j_call: TRBJ2-6
v_call: TRBV5-4
cdr3_length: 15
d_call: NA
cdr3_aa: CASRGRSSGANVLTF
cdr3_nt: TGTGCCAGCAGGGGGAGAAGCTCTGGGGCCAACGTCCTGACTTTC

clone_size: NA
j_call: TRBJ1-4
v_call: TRBV2
cdr3_length: 15
d_call: TRBD1
cdr3_aa: CASSEEGRGLEKLFF
cdr3_nt: TGTGCCAGCAGTGAAGAGGGCAGGGGGCTTGAAAAACTGTTTTTT

clone_size: NA
j_call: TRBJ2-1
v_call: TRBV18
cdr3_length: 13
d_call: NA
cdr3_aa: CASSPPESSDEFF
cdr3_nt: TGTGCCAGCTCACCACCGGAATCGAGCGATGAGTTCTTC

clone_size: NA
j_call: TRBJ2-5
v_call: TRBV30
cdr3_length: 16
d_call: TRBD2
cdr3_aa: CAWSVGTSGAVETQYF
cdr3_nt: TGTGCCTGGAGTGTAGGGACTAGCGGGGCGGTTGAGACCCAGTACTTC

clone_size: NA
j_call: TRBJ1-6
v_call: TRBV4-1
cdr3_length: 17
d_call: TRBD1
cdr3_aa: CASSRFFQGVDNSPLHF
cdr3_nt: TGCGCCAGCAGCCGATTCTTCCAGGGGGTGGATAATTCACCCCTCCACTTT

clone_size: NA
j_call: TRBJ2-5
v_call: TRBV28
cdr3_length: 13
d_call: NA
cdr3_aa: CASSLGQIETQYF
cdr3_nt: TGTGCCAGCAGCCTCGGACAGATAGAGACCCAGTACTTC

clone_size: once
j_call: TRBJ1-1
v_call: TRBV6-1
cdr3_length: 15
d_call: NA
cdr3_aa: CASSEDGGLNTEAFF
cdr3_nt: TGTGCCAGCAGTGAAGACGGGGGGCTGAACACTGAAGCTTTCTTT

clone_size: NA
j_call: TRBJ2-7
v_call: TRBV28
cdr3_length: 15
d_call: NA
cdr3_aa: CASILITGQGYEQYF
cdr3_nt: TGTGCCAGCATTCTTATCACGGGACAAGGTTACGAGCAGTACTTC

clone_size: once
j_call: TRBJ1-6
v_call: TRBV6-6
cdr3_length: 17
d_call: TRBD1
cdr3_aa: CASSRQGENSENSPLHF
cdr3_nt: TGTGCCAGCAGTCGACAGGGGGAGAACAGTGAGAATTCACCCCTCCACTTT

clone_size: NA
j_call: TRBJ1-1
v_call: TRBV7-2
cdr3_length: 13
d_call: NA
cdr3_aa: CASSLLQYTEAFF
cdr3_nt: TGTGCCAGCAGCTTGTTACAGTACACTGAAGCTTTCTTT

clone_size: NA
j_call: TRBJ1-2
v_call: TRBV12-3/TRBV12-4
cdr3_length: 13
d_call: NA
cdr3_aa: CASSLGQYYGYTF
cdr3_nt: TGTGCCAGCAGTTTAGGGCAGTACTATGGCTACACCTTC

clone_size: NA
j_call: TRBJ1-1
v_call: TRBV5-1
cdr3_length: 17
d_call: TRBD1
cdr3_aa: CASSVTTGVKMNTEAFF
cdr3_nt: TGCGCCAGCAGCGTAACAACAGGGGTTAAAATGAACACTGAAGCTTTCTTT